These T cell receptor beta chains were read from a single sample in a study of blood T cell repertoires in COVID-19. Method: immunoSEQ multiplex PCR; TCRdb's copy keeps in-frame clones and lacks some. The profile shows 200,000 to 250,000 clones, about 80% of them singletons. Sequenced sample: peripheral blood. These receptors were obtained from a woman in her sixties or seventies with acute or convalescent COVID-19. Each CDR3 is given with its conserved first and last residue. D genes are given only for firm matches. Part of the rows lack a size; the others show once, few, many or a class for expanded clones.

d_call j_call v_call clone_size cdr3_nt cdr3_aa
. TRBJ1-1 TRBV2 . TGTGCCAGCAGTTACGACAGAGGCGCTTTCTTT CASSYDRGAFF
TRBD1 TRBJ1-2 TRBV9 few TGTGCCAGCAGCGCCATGGGACAGGGAGGCGGCTACACCTTC CASSAMGQGGGYTF
. TRBJ2-1 TRBV7-9 few TGTGCCAGCAGCTTAGCTAGCGTCAATGAGCAGTTCTTC CASSLASVNEQFF
TRBD1 TRBJ1-1 TRBV24-1 . TGTGCCACCAGTGATCCAGGACAGGGGAACACTGAAGCTTTCTTT CATSDPGQGNTEAFF
. TRBJ1-5 TRBV18 few TGTGCCAGCTCGTCAGGGCTGGATCAGCCCCAGCATTTT CASSSGLDQPQHF
. TRBJ2-1 TRBV7-9 . TGTGCCAGCAGCCGACAGGAATCCTGGAATGAGCAGTTCTTC CASSRQESWNEQFF
TRBD1 TRBJ2-7 TRBV5-1 . TGCGCCAGCAGCCCATTAGGGGGCAGGGCACCTTCCTACGAGCAGTACTTC CASSPLGGRAPSYEQYF
TRBD1 TRBJ1-6 TRBV9 . TGTGCCAGCAGCGTCGGACAGGGAGCCTATAATTCACCCCTCCACTTT CASSVGQGAYNSPLHF
. TRBJ1-2 TRBV6-6 . TGTGCCAGCAGTTTAGCGGCTTGGGACTATGGCTACACCTTC CASSLAAWDYGYTF
. TRBJ1-1 TRBV28 . TGTGCCAGCAGTACAGACAGCGTCCTCACTGAAGCTTTCTTT CASSTDSVLTEAFF
. TRBJ1-2 TRBV6-1 . TGTGCCAGCAGTGAAGCGCCAGGGGAGCAGGGGTATGGCTACACCTTC CASSEAPGEQGYGYTF
. TRBJ1-2 TRBV6-6 . TGTGCCAGCTCGCCCCGCCCTAGACAGTTCAGCTATGGCTACACCTTC CASSPRPRQFSYGYTF
TRBD2 TRBJ2-3 TRBV7-9 . TGTGCCAGCAGCTTAGAGCGGGGGGCCCTCACAGATACGCAGTATTTT CASSLERGALTDTQYF
TRBD1 TRBJ2-7 TRBV7-8 . TGTGCCAGCAGCAACGGACAGGGGGCCGGGGAGCAGTACTTC CASSNGQGAGEQYF
. TRBJ1-1 TRBV14 . TGTGCCAGCAGCCAAGATTCCAGGGCAATTGAGAACACTGAAGCTTTCTTT CASSQDSRAIENTEAFF
. TRBJ1-6 TRBV6-1 . TGTGCCAGCAGTGAACCGGGGTATTCACCCCTCCACTTT CASSEPGYSPLHF
TRBD2 TRBJ2-5 TRBV10-3 . TGTGCCACACGGACTAGCGGGGGGACTTTAGAGACCCAGTACTTC CATRTSGGTLETQYF
. TRBJ2-3 TRBV12-3/TRBV12-4 . TGTGCCAGCAGTCCACACCTCACAGATACGCAGTATTTT CASSPHLTDTQYF
. TRBJ2-2 TRBV18 . TGTGCCAGCTCACCTCCGGCAGGGGAACGCAGGGAGCTGTTTTTT CASSPPAGERRELFF
TRBD2 TRBJ2-1 TRBV4-1 few TGCGCCAGCAGCCCATCTTCTAGCGGGGGCTACAATGAGCAGTTCTTC CASSPSSSGGYNEQFF
. TRBJ2-3 TRBV12-3/TRBV12-4 . TGTGCCAGCAGTCCTAATTCAGATACGCAGTATTTT CASSPNSDTQYF
. TRBJ2-5 TRBV7-9 . TGTGCCAGCAGCTTACCTAGTCGGGAGACCCAGTACTTC CASSLPSRETQYF
TRBD1 TRBJ2-1 TRBV5-4 . TGTGCCAGCAGCCCGGACAGGACCTACAATGAGCAGTTCTTC CASSPDRTYNEQFF
TRBD1 TRBJ1-6 TRBV19 . TGTGCCTGCCGGGACAGTCATTCACCCCTCCACTTT CACRDSHSPLHF
TRBD2 TRBJ2-5 TRBV5-4 . TGTGCCAGCAGCTTGAAGACTAGCGGGTACGAGACCCAGTACTTC CASSLKTSGYETQYF
. TRBJ1-4 TRBV18 . TGTGCCAGCTCACCGCGATCAGGGGCTACTAATGAAAAACTGTTTTTT CASSPRSGATNEKLFF
. TRBJ2-5 TRBV11-3 . TGTGCCAGCTCCCATTCTGCCGCGCACCAAGAGACCCAGTACTTC CASSHSAAHQETQYF
TRBD2 TRBJ2-7 TRBV28 . TGTGCCAGCAGTGGGACTAGCGGAGTCTACGAGCAGTACTTC CASSGTSGVYEQYF
. TRBJ2-4 TRBV2 . TGTGCCAGCACAGGGCTGGCCAAAAACATTCAGTACTTC CASTGLAKNIQYF
. TRBJ2-2 TRBV3-1/TRBV3-2 once TGTGCCAGCAGCCCACGGGGAGACATCTGCACCGGGGAGCTGTTTTTT CASSPRGDICTGELFF
. TRBJ1-2 TRBV19 . TGTGCCAGTTCCCGGGGTTCTGCAGGTGATTCCTATGGCTACACCTTC CASSRGSAGDSYGYTF
. TRBJ1-1 TRBV27 few TGTGCCAGCAGCGCCCGGCCGACGGTTAGCAGTGAAGCTTTCTTT CASSARPTVSSEAFF
TRBD1 TRBJ1-5 TRBV12-5 . TGTGCTAGTGGCAAGACAGGGGATCGTCAGCCCCAGCATTTT CASGKTGDRQPQHF
TRBD1 TRBJ1-2 TRBV20-1 . TGCGCTACTTGGACAGGGGAAGGCTACACCTTC CATWTGEGYTF
TRBD2 TRBJ2-1 TRBV5-1 . TGCGCCAGCTCGAGCGGGGGATCCTACAATGAGCAGTTCTTC CASSSGGSYNEQFF
TRBD1 TRBJ1-2 TRBV7-3 . TGTGCCAGCAGCTTGACAGGGTCCAGCCATTTCCATGGCTACACCTTC CASSLTGSSHFHGYTF
. TRBJ1-1 TRBV18 few TGTGCCAGCTCACAGGGCAGGGGTTGGACTGAAGCTTTCTTT CASSQGRGWTEAFF
. TRBJ1-5 TRBV11-2 . TGTGCCAGCAGCTTAGAGACGGGGCCCCAGCATTTT CASSLETGPQHF
. TRBJ2-3 TRBV29-1 . TGCAGCACGAAGGGGGGGGCCACAGATACGCAGTATTTT CSTKGGATDTQYF
TRBD1 TRBJ1-1 TRBV6-2/TRBV6-3 once TGTGCCAGCAGTAACCCAAGGGGACAGGGTGTGACTGAAGCTTTCTTT CASSNPRGQGVTEAFF
TRBD2 TRBJ2-3 TRBV14 once TGTGCCAGCAGCCTAGCGGGGGGACGCACAGATACGCAGTATTTT CASSLAGGRTDTQYF
. TRBJ1-2 TRBV30 . TGTGCCTCAGGGGTGGGCTATGGCTACACCTTC CASGVGYGYTF
TRBD1 TRBJ1-5 TRBV6-2/TRBV6-3 . TGTGCCAGCAGTTACAGTACAGGGGGGCGGCCCCAGCATTTT CASSYSTGGRPQHF
. TRBJ2-7 TRBV6-5 . TGTGCCAGTTCCCCGTGGACCGGCACGAGGGACGAGCAGTACTTC CASSPWTGTRDEQYF
. TRBJ1-4 TRBV18 . TGTGCCAGCTCACCTGGCGACAGGACGAATGAAAAACTGTTTTTT CASSPGDRTNEKLFF
. TRBJ1-2 TRBV25-1 . TGTGCCAGCAGTGCGGAGGTTAAGGGCTACACCTTC CASSAEVKGYTF
TRBD2 TRBJ2-5 TRBV5-1 . TGCGCCAGCAGCTACAGGGGACTAGCGGGGGGGTTGACCCAGTACTTC CASSYRGLAGGLTQYF
. TRBJ1-2 TRBV19 . TGTGCCAGTGTCGCGCCGAGGGGCAGGGGAAACTATGGCTACACCTTC CASVAPRGRGNYGYTF
TRBD1 TRBJ2-3 TRBV4-3 . TGCGCCAGCAGCCAACGGACAGGGTCGTCCACAGATACGCAGTATTTT CASSQRTGSSTDTQYF
TRBD2 TRBJ2-3 TRBV5-1 . TGCGCCAGCAGGGCGGGGGGGTATCCAGATACGCAGTATTTT CASRAGGYPDTQYF
. TRBJ2-2 TRBV3-1/TRBV3-2 once TGTGCCAGCAGCCAAGAATGGAAGAAGGGGTACACCGGGGAGCTGTTTTTT CASSQEWKKGYTGELFF
. TRBJ1-1 TRBV7-9 once TGTGCCAGCAGCTTAGTTGGCAGGGAAAACACTGAAGCTTTCTTT CASSLVGRENTEAFF
. TRBJ1-2 TRBV30 . TGTGCCTGGAGTGTCCTTAAGTCGGGGTATGGCTACACCTTC CAWSVLKSGYGYTF